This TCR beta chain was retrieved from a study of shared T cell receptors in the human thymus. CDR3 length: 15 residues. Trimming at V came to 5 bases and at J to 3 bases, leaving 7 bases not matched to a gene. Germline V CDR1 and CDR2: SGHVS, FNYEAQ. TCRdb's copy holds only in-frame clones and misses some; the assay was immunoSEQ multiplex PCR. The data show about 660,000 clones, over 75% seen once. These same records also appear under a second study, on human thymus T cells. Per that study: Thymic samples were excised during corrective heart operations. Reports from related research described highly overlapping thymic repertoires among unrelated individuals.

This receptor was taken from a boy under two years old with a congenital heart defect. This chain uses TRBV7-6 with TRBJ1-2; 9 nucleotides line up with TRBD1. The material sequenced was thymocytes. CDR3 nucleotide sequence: TGTGCCAGCAGCCCCCGGGACAGGGACTACTATGGCTACACCTTC. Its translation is CASSPRDRDYYGYTF.